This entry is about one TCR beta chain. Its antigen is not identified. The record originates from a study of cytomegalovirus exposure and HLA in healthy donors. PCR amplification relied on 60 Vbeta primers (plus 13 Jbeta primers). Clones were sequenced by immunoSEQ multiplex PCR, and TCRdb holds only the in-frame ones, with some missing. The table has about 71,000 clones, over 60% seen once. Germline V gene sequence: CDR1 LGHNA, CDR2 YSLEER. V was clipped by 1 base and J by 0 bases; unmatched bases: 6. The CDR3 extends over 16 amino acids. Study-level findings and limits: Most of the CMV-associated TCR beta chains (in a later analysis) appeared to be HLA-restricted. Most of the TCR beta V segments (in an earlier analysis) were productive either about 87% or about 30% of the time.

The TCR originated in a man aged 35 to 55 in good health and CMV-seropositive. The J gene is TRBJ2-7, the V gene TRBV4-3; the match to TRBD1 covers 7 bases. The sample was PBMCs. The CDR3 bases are TGCGCCAGCAGCCAAGGACGGACAGGAAGCTCCTACGAGCAGTACTTC. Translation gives CASSQGRTGSSYEQYF.